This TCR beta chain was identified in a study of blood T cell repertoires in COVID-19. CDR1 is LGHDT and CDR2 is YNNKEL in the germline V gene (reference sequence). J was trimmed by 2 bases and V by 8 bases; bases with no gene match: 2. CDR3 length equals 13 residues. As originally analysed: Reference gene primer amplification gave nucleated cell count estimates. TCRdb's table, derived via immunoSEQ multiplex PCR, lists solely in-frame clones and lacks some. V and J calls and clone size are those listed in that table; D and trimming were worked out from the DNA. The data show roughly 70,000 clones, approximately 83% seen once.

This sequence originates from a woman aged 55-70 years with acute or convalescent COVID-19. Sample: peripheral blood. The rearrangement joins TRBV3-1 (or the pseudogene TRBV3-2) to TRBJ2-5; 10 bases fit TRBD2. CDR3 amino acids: CASGLAVQETQYF. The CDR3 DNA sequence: TGTGCCAGCGGACTAGCGGTGCAAGAGACCCAGTACTTC.